Below, 31 T cell receptor beta chains from the same sample are listed, as sequenced in a study of OX40 agonist ivuxolimab in advanced cancers. TCRdb's table, derived via immunoSEQ multiplex PCR, lists solely in-frame clones and lacks some. The repertoire consists of about 45,000 clones, with around 83% occurring once and the leading ten covering 2.6%. Source: CD4+ or CD8+ T cells sorted from blood, taken in a trial of the OX40 agonist ivuxolimab. The receptors here all came from an adult with an advanced solid tumor such as melanoma, head and neck, liver or kidney cancer.

The chain couples TRBV5-4 to TRBJ1-1; D gene uncertain. This CDR3 contains 13 residues. The V end lost 4 bases, the J end lost 1 base, and 8 bases lay between the germline ends. Germline V lookup: CDR1 SGHNT, CDR2 YYREEE (reference sequence). CDR3 DNA: TGTGCCAGCAGCGCCCGTGGGAACACTGAAGCTTTCTTT. This sequence encodes CASSARGNTEAFF.

The rearrangement uses TRBV7-2 and TRBJ1-2; D call uncertain. Germline V gene sequence: CDR1 SGHTA, CDR2 FQGNSA. V was clipped by 6 bases and J by 0 bases, with 11 bases between them. The CDR3 has 14 amino acids. The DNA of the CDR3 is TGTGCCAGCAGACCCGACACCCCTAACTATGGCTACACCTTC. This translates into CASRPDTPNYGYTF.

The V and J genes are TRBV7-2 and TRBJ2-2; 10 nucleotides match TRBD1. Germline loops: CDR1 SGHTA, CDR2 FQGNSA. The CDR3 is 16 residues long. The J segment lost 6 bases and the V segment lost 5 bases, leaving 9 bases of the junction unmatched. CDR3 sequence (DNA): TGTGCCAGCAGCGAAAGACAGGGGGCGGTTGCCGGGGAGCTGTTTTTT. It is translated as CASSERQGAVAGELFF.

V usage is TRBV14 and J usage is TRBJ1-6, with D possibly TRBD1 on 6 matching bases. CDR3 size: 16 residues. Deletions cut 0 bases from V and 6 bases from J, with 12 bases between. The germline V gene has CDR1 SGHDN and CDR2 FVKESK. The CDR3 loop is CASSQETGGFNSPLHF. CDR3 DNA: TGTGCCAGCAGCCAAGAGACAGGTGGTTTTAATTCACCCCTCCACTTT. The variable domain in full, completed from reference TRBV14 and TRBJ1-6, reads EAGVTQFPSHSVIEKGQTVTLRCDPISGHDNLYWYRRVMGKEIKFLLHFVKESKQDESGMPNNRFLAERTGGTYSTLKVQPAELEDSGVYFCASSQETGGFNSPLHFGNGTRLTVT.

The CDR3 DNA follows: TGCGCCAGCAGCCCGGGAGGCGGGACTAGCTACGGCTACGAGCAGTACTTC. Translation: CASSPGGGTSYGYEQYF. The rearrangement links TRBV5-1 to TRBJ2-7, with TRBD2 matching 9 bases. The CDR3 has 17 amino acids. Germline V gene sequence: CDR1 SGHRS, CDR2 YFSETQ. J gave up 3 bases and V 4 bases, and 14 bases lay outside the gene matches. The whole variable domain, remainder taken from reference TRBV5-1 and TRBJ2-7, is KAGVTQTPRYLIKTRGQQVTLSCSPISGHRSVSWYQQTPGQGLQFLFEYFSETQRNKGNFPGRFSGRQFSNSRSEMNVSTLELGDSALYLCASSPGGGTSYGYEQYFGPGTRLTVT.

The chain joins TRBV7-9 to TRBJ1-1, with TRBD1 matching over 8 bases. This CDR3 has 12 residues. CDR1 and CDR2 (germline): SEHNR, FQNEAQ (reference sequence). Trimming removed 4 bases from V and 11 bases from J; junction bases left unmatched: 6. The CDR3 region has the DNA TGTGCCAGCAGCTCGCCCCAGGGGGCTGCTTTCTTT. This codes for CASSSPQGAAFF.

The chain couples TRBV4-3 to TRBJ1-2; D is undetermined. With 3 bases removed from V and 4 bases from J, the gap between germline ends came to 9 bases. This CDR3 has 13 amino acids. Germline-derived CDR1 and CDR2 are LGHNA and YSLEER. This chain's CDR3 is CASSHEQGYGYTF. Here the CDR3 DNA reads TGCGCCAGCAGCCATGAACAAGGCTATGGCTACACCTTC.

This chain joins TRBV27 and TRBJ2-7; D unresolved. V was pared by 6 bases and J by 4 bases, with 10 bases between. CDR3 length: 12 amino acids. Germline CDR1 reads MNHEY; CDR2 reads SMNVEV (reference sequence). The CDR3 protein is CASSDANYEQYF. For the CDR3, the DNA is TGTGCCAGCAGCGACGCAAATTACGAGCAGTACTTC.

This chain links TRBV9 with TRBJ2-7; D may be TRBD1 or TRBD2 (6 bases each). V was shortened by 0 bases and J by 4 bases, with 14 bases between the two germline ends. The CDR3 length is 15 residues. Germline CDR1 is SGDLS and CDR2 is YYNGEE. The CDR3, as DNA: TGTGCCAGCAGCGTAGTCGGGGGCGGGATATACGAGCAGTACTTC. Amino acids: CASSVVGGGIYEQYF.

V is TRBV9 and J is TRBJ2-3; 8 bases line up with TRBD2. The CDR3 extends over 15 amino acids. With V trimmed by 0 bases and J by 2 bases, 2 bases remained unmatched. The germline CDR1 and CDR2 sequences are SGDLS and YYNGEE. The DNA for the CDR3 is TGTGCCAGCAGCGTAGGACTAGCGAACACAGATACGCAGTATTTT. This sequence encodes CASSVGLANTDTQYF.

This clone was found once. This chain links TRBV7-2 with TRBJ1-5; D uncertain. This CDR3 is built from 15 residues. The ends were cut back, 1 base at V and 4 bases at J, with 11 bases in the middle. Germline-derived CDR1 and CDR2 are SGHTA and FQGNSA. The CDR3 sequence is CASSLEAGLNQPQHF. The CDR3 DNA follows: TGTGCCAGCAGCTTAGAGGCAGGTTTAAATCAGCCCCAGCATTTT.

The genes are TRBV30 and TRBJ1-2; TRBD1 matches at 10 bases. The CDR3 is 15 residues long. Germline loops: CDR1 GTSNPN, CDR2 SVGIG (reference sequence). V shed 0 bases, J shed 5 bases, and the junction held 6 bases outside the gene matches. The DNA of the CDR3 is TGTGCCTGGAGTGTACCGGGGGACAGGGGTTATGGCTACACCTTC. Protein sequence: CAWSVPGDRGYGYTF.

The CDR3: CASSEGQGRTYEQYF. As DNA, the CDR3 is TGTGCCAGCAGTGAAGGACAGGGGCGGACCTACGAGCAGTACTTC. V usage is TRBV2 and J usage is TRBJ2-7, with TRBD1 identical over 8 bases. V lost 1 base to trimming and J lost 2 bases; unmatched junction nucleotides: 4. Germline values: CDR1 SNHLY, CDR2 FYNNEI. The CDR3 loop spans 15 amino acids.

The chain couples TRBV4-2 to TRBJ2-5, with a possible D match to TRBD2 (6 bases). The CDR3 extends over 14 amino acids. CDR1 LGHNA and CDR2 YNFKEQ come from the germline V gene. V lost 1 base and J lost 5, with 11 bases in between. CDR3: CASSQVGGTETQYF. In DNA form, the CDR3 reads TGTGCCAGCAGCCAAGTAGGAGGGACCGAGACCCAGTACTTC.

CDR3 sequence reads: CASSLVGNFNEKLFF. The CDR3 nucleotides are TGTGCCAGCAGCTTGGTAGGGAACTTTAATGAAAAACTGTTTTTT. This chain joins TRBV5-6 and TRBJ1-4; D unclear. Trimming shortened V by 0 bases and J by 4 bases, and 10 bases separated the two germline ends. The germline gives CDR1 SGHDT, CDR2 YYEEEE. This CDR3 contains 15 residues.

V is TRBV2 and J is TRBJ2-7, with 13 bases lining up with TRBD2. Losses at the gene ends were 6 bases for V and 4 bases for J; bases not matched to a gene: 12. The CDR3 has 17 residues. Germline CDR1 and CDR2: SNHLY and FYNNEI. The CDR3 loop is CASRLQGRLAGGYEQYF. CDR3 bases: TGTGCCAGCAGACTCCAGGGCCGACTAGCGGGGGGATACGAGCAGTACTTC.

Written as DNA, the CDR3 is TGCAGTGCTCCGCGACTTGAAGCTTTCTTT. This sequence encodes CSAPRLEAFF. The V and J genes are TRBV20-1 and TRBJ1-1, with D unresolved. Germline lookup yields CDR1 DFQATT and CDR2 SNEGSKA (reference sequence). The CDR3 consists of 10 residues. The germline V and J ends were trimmed by 5 bases and 7 bases, with 8 bases remaining between them.

The V and J genes are TRBV6-1 and TRBJ2-7; D not resolved. The CDR3 has 13 residues. Trimming cost V 2 bases and J 0 bases, with 5 bases left between them. CDR1 is MNHNS, CDR2 SASEGT, per germline. The CDR3 coding sequence is TGTGCCAGCAGTGAACCCAGCTCCTACGAGCAGTACTTC. Protein: CASSEPSSYEQYF.

This sequence joins TRBV2 and TRBJ1-2, with D possibly TRBD1 on 6 matching bases. Germline V gene data show CDR1 as SNHLY and CDR2 as FYNNEI. This CDR3 region has 14 residues. V was pared by 4 bases and J by 4 bases, with 13 bases between. CDR3 sequence reads: CASSGRDTLYGYTF. The DNA of the CDR3 is TGTGCCAGCAGTGGGAGGGACACACTCTATGGCTACACCTTC.

The J gene is TRBJ2-2, the V gene TRBV7-9; D uncertain. This CDR3 spans 13 amino acids. Germline V gene data show CDR1 as SEHNR and CDR2 as FQNEAQ (reference sequence). Trimming took off 4 bases at V and 6 bases at J, with 9 bases between the two ends. As DNA, the CDR3 is TGTGCCAGCAGCTATAGGCCAGCCGGGGAGCTGTTTTTT. Translating gives CASSYRPAGELFF.

This chain links TRBV7-9 with TRBJ1-1, with D unresolved. The germline V gene encodes CDR1 SEHNR and CDR2 FQNEAQ (reference sequence). The CDR3 loop spans 13 amino acids. Trimming pared 2 bases from V and 2 bases from J, leaving 6 bases between. The CDR3 reads CASSLKINTEAFF. CDR3 coding DNA: TGTGCCAGCAGCTTAAAGATAAACACTGAAGCTTTCTTT. Using reference TRBV7-9 and TRBJ1-1 for the parts outside the CDR3, the full variable domain is DTGVSQNPRHKITKRGQNVTFRCDPISEHNRLYWYRQTLGQGPEFLTYFQNEAQLEKSRLLSDRFSAERPKGSFSTLEIQRTEQGDSAMYLCASSLKINTEAFFGQGTRLTVV.

The rearrangement joins TRBV19 to TRBJ2-2, with D hard to call. The V gene lost 3 bases and the J gene lost 0 bases, with 11 bases spanning the gap. The germline V gene encodes CDR1 LNHDA and CDR2 SQIVND (reference sequence). CDR3 length equals 16 residues. CDR3 in amino acids: CASSIFGLSNTGELFF. CDR3 bases: TGTGCCAGTAGTATTTTCGGCCTTTCGAACACCGGGGAGCTGTTTTTT.

This clone came up once. This chain uses TRBV19 with TRBJ1-5; D is unresolved. V lost 2 bases and J 5 bases, leaving 10 bases between the germline ends. Germline V gene data show CDR1 as LNHDA and CDR2 as SQIVND (reference sequence). The CDR3 has 14 amino acids. In DNA, the CDR3 is TGTGCCAGTAGTATAAATTTCTCGGATCAGCCCCAGCATTTT. It encodes CASSINFSDQPQHF.

CDR3 DNA sequence: TGTGCCAGCAGTCAGGACAGGGTTGTTAGTGGCTACACCTTC. It is translated as CASSQDRVVSGYTF. J is TRBJ1-2 and V is TRBV6-1; 8 bases map to TRBD1. Germline V gene lookup returns CDR1 MNHNS and CDR2 SASEGT. CDR3 length: 14 residues. The trim removed 5 bases at V and 7 bases at J, leaving 9 bases unmatched.

This chain joins TRBV4-1 and TRBJ1-4; D remains ambiguous. CDR1 is MGHRA, CDR2 YSYEKL, per germline. Trimming left V 1 base short and J 6 bases short, with 3 bases between. The CDR3 has 12 residues. The CDR3 bases are TGCGCCAGCAGCCAAGGGTATGAAAAACTGTTTTTT. It yields the protein CASSQGYEKLFF.

This clone was detected once. The V gene is TRBV5-1, the J gene TRBJ1-1; TRBD1 agrees at 9 bases. The CDR3 is 15 amino acids. CDR1 SGHRS and CDR2 YFSETQ come from the germline V gene. V shed 3 bases and J 2 bases; nucleotides not matched to a gene: 5. CDR3 DNA: TGCGCCAGCAGCTCACGGACAGGGGCCAACACTGAAGCTTTCTTT. Translated: CASSSRTGANTEAFF.

This clone is labeled as medium-sized (0.01 to 0.1%). CDR3 loop: CASQERRDEQYF. DNA for the CDR3: TGCGCCAGCCAGGAAAGGAGGGACGAGCAGTACTTC. The chain links TRBV10-1 to TRBJ2-7; TRBD2 might be the D (6 bases). Germline V gene data show CDR1 as WNHNN and CDR2 as SYGVQD (reference sequence). Trimming shortened V by 8 bases and J by 5 bases, and 13 bases separated the two germline ends. The CDR3 has 12 residues.

V gene TRBV5-1 combines with J gene TRBJ2-7; 8 nucleotides align to TRBD1. Germline values: CDR1 SGHRS, CDR2 YFSETQ. There are 15 residues in the CDR3. J was trimmed by 0 bases and V by 3 bases; bases with no gene match: 5. DNA of the CDR3: TGCGCCAGCAGCTATTCAGGACAGGGCTCCTACGAGCAGTACTTC. Amino acid sequence: CASSYSGQGSYEQYF.

The chain carries TRBV6-1 and TRBJ2-7, with D unresolved. The germline V gene has CDR1 MNHNS and CDR2 SASEGT. CDR3 length: 12 amino acids. Trimming removed 0 bases at V and 3 bases at J, with 3 bases between. Here the CDR3 DNA reads TGTGCCAGCAGTGAAGCACGCTACGAGCAGTACTTC. The encoded protein is CASSEARYEQYF.

This clone counts as medium-sized. The rearrangement joins TRBV19 to TRBJ1-5; 7 bases fit TRBD1. This CDR3 is built from 14 residues. From germline, CDR1 is LNHDA and CDR2 SQIVND (reference sequence). V shed 5 bases and J 3 bases; nucleotides not matched to a gene: 4. DNA of the CDR3: TGTGCCAGTAGTCCACAGGGGCCCAATCAGCCCCAGCATTTT. The encoded protein is CASSPQGPNQPQHF.

This clone came up a few times. The chain couples TRBV12-5 to TRBJ2-7; 8 bases fit TRBD2. The CDR3 spans 15 residues. Germline V gene data show CDR1 as LGHNT and CDR2 as FRNRAP. V was clipped by 4 bases and J by 1 base; unmatched bases: 6. In DNA, the CDR3 is TGTGCTAGTGGTTCATTAGCGGGACTTTCCTACGAGCAGTACTTC. Its protein product is CASGSLAGLSYEQYF.